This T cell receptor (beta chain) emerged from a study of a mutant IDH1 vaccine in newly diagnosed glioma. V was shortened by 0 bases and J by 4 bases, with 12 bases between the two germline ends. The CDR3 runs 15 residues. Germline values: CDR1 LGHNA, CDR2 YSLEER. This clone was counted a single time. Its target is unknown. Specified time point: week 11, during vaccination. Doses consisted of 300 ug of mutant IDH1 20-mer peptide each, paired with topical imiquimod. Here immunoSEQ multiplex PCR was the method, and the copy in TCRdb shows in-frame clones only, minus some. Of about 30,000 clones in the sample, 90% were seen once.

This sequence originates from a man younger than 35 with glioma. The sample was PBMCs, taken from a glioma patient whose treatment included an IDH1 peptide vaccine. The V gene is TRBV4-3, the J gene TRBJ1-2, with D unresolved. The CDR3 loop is CASSQDYAASYGYTF. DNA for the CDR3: TGCGCCAGCAGCCAAGATTATGCAGCCTCCTATGGCTACACCTTC.